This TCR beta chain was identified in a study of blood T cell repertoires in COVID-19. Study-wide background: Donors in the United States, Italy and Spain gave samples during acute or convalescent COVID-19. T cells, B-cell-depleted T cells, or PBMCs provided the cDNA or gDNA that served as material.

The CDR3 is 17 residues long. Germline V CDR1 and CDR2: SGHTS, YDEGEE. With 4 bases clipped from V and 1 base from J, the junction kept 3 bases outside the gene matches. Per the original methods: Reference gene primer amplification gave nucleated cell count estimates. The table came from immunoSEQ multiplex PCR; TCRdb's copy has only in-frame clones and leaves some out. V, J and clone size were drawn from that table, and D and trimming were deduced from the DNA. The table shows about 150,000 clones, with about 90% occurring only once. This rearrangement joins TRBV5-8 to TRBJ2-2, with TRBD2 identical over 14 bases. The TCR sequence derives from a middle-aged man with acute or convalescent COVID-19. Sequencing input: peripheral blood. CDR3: CASSPGTSGGNTGELFF. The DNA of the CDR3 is TGTGCCAGCAGCCCTGGGACTAGCGGGGGGAACACCGGGGAGCTGTTTTTT.